This T cell receptor (beta chain) is drawn from a study of T cell repertoires in cytomegalovirus infection. Study conclusions and caveats: Cumulated frequencies of public TCR beta families served to identify carriers of CMV plus the relevant HLA.

As regards this clonotype: Its antigen is unknown.

Using its own MiXCR run on the reads, TCRdb lists one record per CDR3 protein. The sample records around 900,000 distinct CDR3 sequences, approximately 31% being singletons. This CDR3 spans 14 amino acids. The V and J ends lost 3 bases and 3 bases respectively, with 11 bases between them. Germline values: CDR1 SGDLS, CDR2 YYNGEE. This chain uses TRBV9 with TRBJ2-3; D unclear. The specimen was cultured CD8+ T cells from PBMCs, collected from culture after CMV antigen stimulation. The sequence was obtained from a human donor in good health (CMV status not recorded). Some clones in this sample may be carry-over from other donors' samples. The CDR3, as DNA: TGTGCCAGCAGCGCCGTCCTGAGTACAGATACGCAGTATTTT. It yields the protein CASSAVLSTDTQYF. Full variable domain (remainder filled in from reference TRBV9 and TRBJ2-3): DSGVTQTPKHLITATGQRVTLRCSPRSGDLSVYWYQQSLDQGLQFLIQYYNGEERAKGNILERFSAQQFPDLHSELNLSSLELGDSALYFCASSAVLSTDTQYFGPGTRLTVL.